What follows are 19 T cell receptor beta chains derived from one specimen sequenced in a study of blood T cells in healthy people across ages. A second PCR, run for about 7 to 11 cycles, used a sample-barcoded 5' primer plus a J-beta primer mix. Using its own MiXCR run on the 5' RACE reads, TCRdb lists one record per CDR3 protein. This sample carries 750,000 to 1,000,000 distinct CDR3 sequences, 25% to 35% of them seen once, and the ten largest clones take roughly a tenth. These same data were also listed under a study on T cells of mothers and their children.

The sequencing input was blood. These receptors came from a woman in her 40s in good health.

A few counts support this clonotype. CDR3 residues: CSASGQGLTDTQYF. In nucleotides, the CDR3 is TGCAGTGCTTCGGGACAGGGCCTCACAGATACGCAGTATTTT. The chain combines TRBV20-1 with TRBJ2-3; TRBD1 aligns across 9 bases. V lost 5 bases and J lost 2; bases outside the gene matches: 5. Germline values: CDR1 DFQATT, CDR2 SNEGSKA (reference sequence). The CDR3 covers 14 residues.

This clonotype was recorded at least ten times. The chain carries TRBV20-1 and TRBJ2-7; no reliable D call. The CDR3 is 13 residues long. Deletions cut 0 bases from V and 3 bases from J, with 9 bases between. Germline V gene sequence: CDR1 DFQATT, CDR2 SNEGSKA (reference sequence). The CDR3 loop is CSARDSRDYEQYF. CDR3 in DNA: TGCAGTGCTAGAGATAGTAGGGACTACGAGCAGTACTTC.

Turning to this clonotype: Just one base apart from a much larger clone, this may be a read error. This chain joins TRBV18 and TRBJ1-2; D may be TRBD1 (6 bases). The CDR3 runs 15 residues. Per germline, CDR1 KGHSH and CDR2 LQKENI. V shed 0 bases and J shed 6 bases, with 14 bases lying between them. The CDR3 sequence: CASSPPVVGGDGYTF. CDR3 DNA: TGTGCCAGCTCACCACCAGTTGTTGGGGGCGATGGCTACACCTTC. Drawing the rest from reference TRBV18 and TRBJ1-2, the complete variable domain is NAGVMQNPRHLVRRRGQEARLRCSPMKGHSHVYWYRQLPEEGLKFMVYLQKENIIDESGMPKERFSAEFPKEGPSILRIQQVVRGDSAAYFCASSPPVVGGDGYTFGSGTRLTVV.

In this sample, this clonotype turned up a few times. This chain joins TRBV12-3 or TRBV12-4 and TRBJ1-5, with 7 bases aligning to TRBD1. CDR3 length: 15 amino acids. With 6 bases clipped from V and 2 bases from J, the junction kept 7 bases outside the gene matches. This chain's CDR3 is CASSPRGFGNQPQHF. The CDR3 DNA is TGTGCCAGCAGCCCCAGGGGGTTTGGCAATCAGCCCCAGCATTTT.

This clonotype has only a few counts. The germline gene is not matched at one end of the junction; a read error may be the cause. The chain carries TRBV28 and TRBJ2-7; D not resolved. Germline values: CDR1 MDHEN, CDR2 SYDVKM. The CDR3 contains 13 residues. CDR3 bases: TGTACCAGCAGTTTTTCGCTAGCCTACGAGCAGTACTTC. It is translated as CTSSFSLAYEQYF.

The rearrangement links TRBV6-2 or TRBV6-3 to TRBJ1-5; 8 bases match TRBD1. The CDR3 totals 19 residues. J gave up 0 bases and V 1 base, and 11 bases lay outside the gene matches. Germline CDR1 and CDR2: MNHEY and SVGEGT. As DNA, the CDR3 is TGTGCCAGCAGTTACTGGACAGGGCGCCTGATGGATAGCAATCAGCCCCAGCATTTT. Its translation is CASSYWTGRLMDSNQPQHF.

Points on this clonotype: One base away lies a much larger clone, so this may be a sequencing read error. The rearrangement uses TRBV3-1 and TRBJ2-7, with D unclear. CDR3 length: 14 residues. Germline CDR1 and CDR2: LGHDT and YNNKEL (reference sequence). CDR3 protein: CASSQEGRAYVQYF. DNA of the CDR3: TGTGCCAGCAGCCAAGAAGGCAGAGCCTACGTGCAGTACTTC.

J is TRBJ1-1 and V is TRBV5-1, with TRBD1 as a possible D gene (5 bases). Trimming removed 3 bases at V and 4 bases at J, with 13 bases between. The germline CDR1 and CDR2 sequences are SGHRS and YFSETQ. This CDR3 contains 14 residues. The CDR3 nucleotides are TGCGCCAGCAGCTCGACAGATTTTGGCACTGAAGCTTTCTTT. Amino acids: CASSSTDFGTEAFF.

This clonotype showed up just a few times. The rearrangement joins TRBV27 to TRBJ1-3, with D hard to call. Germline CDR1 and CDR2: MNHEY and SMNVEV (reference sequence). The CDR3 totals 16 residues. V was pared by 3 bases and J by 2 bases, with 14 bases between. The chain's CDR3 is CASSFPYAVTGNTIYF. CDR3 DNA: TGTGCCAGCAGTTTCCCGTACGCGGTAACTGGAAACACCATATATTTT.

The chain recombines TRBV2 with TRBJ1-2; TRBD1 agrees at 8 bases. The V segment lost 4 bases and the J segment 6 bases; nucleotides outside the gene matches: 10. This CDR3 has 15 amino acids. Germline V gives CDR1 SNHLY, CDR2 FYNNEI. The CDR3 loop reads CASSGQGFVGDGYTF. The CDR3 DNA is TGTGCCAGCAGTGGACAGGGGTTCGTTGGGGATGGCTACACCTTC. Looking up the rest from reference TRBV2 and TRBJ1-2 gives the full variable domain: EPEVTQTPSHQVTQMGQEVILRCVPISNHLYFYWYRQILGQKVEFLVSFYNNEISEKSEIFDDQFSVERPDGSNFTLKIRSTKLEDSAMYFCASSGQGFVGDGYTFGSGTRLTVV.

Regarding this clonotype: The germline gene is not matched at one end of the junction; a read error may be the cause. The CDR3 DNA reads as TGCGCCAGCAACCAAGTTAGCGGGGGCGCCTACAATGAGCAGTTCTTC. Its translation: CASNQVSGGAYNEQFF. This chain joins TRBV4-3 and TRBJ2-1, with 9 bases identical to TRBD2. The CDR3 sequence is 16 residues long. The V gene's germline CDR1 is LGHNA and CDR2 YSLEER.

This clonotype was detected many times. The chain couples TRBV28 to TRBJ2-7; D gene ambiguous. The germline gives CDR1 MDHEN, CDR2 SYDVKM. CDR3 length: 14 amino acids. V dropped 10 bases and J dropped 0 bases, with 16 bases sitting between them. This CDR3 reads CATVTQQTSYEQYF. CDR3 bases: TGTGCCACCGTGACTCAACAAACCTCCTACGAGCAGTACTTC.

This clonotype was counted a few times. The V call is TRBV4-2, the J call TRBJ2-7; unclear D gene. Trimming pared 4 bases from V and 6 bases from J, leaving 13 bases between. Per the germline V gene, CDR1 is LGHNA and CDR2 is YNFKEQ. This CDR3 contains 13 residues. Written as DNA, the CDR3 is TGTGCCAGCAGCCGAACAGATTCGCCCGAGCAGTACTTC. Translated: CASSRTDSPEQYF.

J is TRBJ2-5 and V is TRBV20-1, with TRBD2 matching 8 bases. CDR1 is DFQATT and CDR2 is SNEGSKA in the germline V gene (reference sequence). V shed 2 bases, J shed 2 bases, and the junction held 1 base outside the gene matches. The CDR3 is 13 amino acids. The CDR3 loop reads CSARRGGQETQYF. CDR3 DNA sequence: TGCAGTGCTAGACGGGGGGGACAAGAGACCCAGTACTTC.

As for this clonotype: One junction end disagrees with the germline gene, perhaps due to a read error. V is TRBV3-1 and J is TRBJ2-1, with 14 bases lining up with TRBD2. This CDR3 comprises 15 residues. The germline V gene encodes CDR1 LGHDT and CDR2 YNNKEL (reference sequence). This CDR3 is CASGQTSGGANEQFF. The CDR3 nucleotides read TGTGCCAGCGGCCAGACTAGCGGGGGGGCCAATGAGCAGTTCTTC.

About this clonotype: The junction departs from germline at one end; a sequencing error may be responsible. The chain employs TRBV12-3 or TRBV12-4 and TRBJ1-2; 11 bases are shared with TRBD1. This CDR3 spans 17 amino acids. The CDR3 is CASSPGTGGRVIYGHTF. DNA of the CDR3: TGTGCCAGCAGCCCCGGGACAGGGGGACGAGTTATCTATGGCCACACCTTC.

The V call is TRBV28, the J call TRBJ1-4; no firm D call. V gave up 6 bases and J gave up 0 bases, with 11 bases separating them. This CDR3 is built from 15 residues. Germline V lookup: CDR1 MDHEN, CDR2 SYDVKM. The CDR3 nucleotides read TGTGCCAGCAGATACAGACACGCAACTAATGAAAAACTGTTTTTT. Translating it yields CASRYRHATNEKLFF. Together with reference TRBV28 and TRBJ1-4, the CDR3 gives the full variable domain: DVKVTQSSRYLVKRTGEKVFLECVQDMDHENMFWYRQDPGLGLRLIYFSYDVKMKEKGDIPEGYSVSREKKERFSLILESASTNQTSMYLCASRYRHATNEKLFFGSGTQLSVL.

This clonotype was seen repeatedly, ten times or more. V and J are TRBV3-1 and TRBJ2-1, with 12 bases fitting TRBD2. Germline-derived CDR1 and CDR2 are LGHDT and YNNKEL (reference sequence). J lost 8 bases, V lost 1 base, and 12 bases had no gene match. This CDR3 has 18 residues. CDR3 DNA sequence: TGTGCCAGCAGCCAAGGGAGGCTAGCGGGGGGGCCAAGGGATGAGCAGTTCTTC. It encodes CASSQGRLAGGPRDEQFF.

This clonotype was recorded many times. The CDR3: CASSIINQPQHF. CDR3 sequence (DNA): TGTGCCAGCAGCATAATCAATCAGCCCCAGCATTTT. The V gene is TRBV7-9, the J gene TRBJ1-5; D gene uncertain. The germline V gene has CDR1 SEHNR and CDR2 FQNEAQ (reference sequence). The CDR3 is 12 residues long. The V end lost 5 bases, the J end lost 3 bases, and 5 bases lay between the germline ends.